The 22 T cell receptor beta chains presented below share a single source sample, sequenced in a study of blood T cells in healthy people across ages. It was with a sample-barcoded 5' primer and a J-beta primer mix that a second PCR of about 7 to 12 cycles was run. MiXCR was run by TCRdb on the 5' RACE reads, yielding one entry per CDR3 protein. This sample has some 700,000 distinct CDR3 sequences, with around 46% found just once. The specimen sequenced was blood. All receptors come from a woman aged 55-69 years in good health.

J is TRBJ2-3 and V is TRBV24-1; TRBD1 is a possible D gene (6 bases). Germline V lookup: CDR1 KGHDR, CDR2 SFDVKD. Trimming took off 3 bases at V and 2 bases at J, with 8 bases between the two ends. The CDR3 is 14 amino acids. The CDR3 protein is CATSDGDNTDTQYF. The CDR3 DNA reads as TGTGCCACCAGTGATGGGGACAACACAGATACGCAGTATTTT.

In this sample, this clonotype turned up a few times. The chain recombines TRBV6-1 with TRBJ2-5; no clear D. The CDR3 contains 10 residues. Germline CDR1 is MNHNS and CDR2 is SASEGT. Trimming removed 6 bases from V and 8 bases from J, with 7 bases in between. In nucleotides, the CDR3 is TGTGCCAGCAGCCTCCAAACCCAGTACTTC. Its translation is CASSLQTQYF.

This chain connects TRBV5-1 to TRBJ2-5; 9 bases map to TRBD1. The assigned J gene may be wrong: the sequence end matches TRBJ2-7 better. Germline CDR1 is SGHRS and CDR2 is YFSETQ. This CDR3 spans 14 amino acids. The CDR3 is CASSFRTGVAEQYF. Written as DNA, the CDR3 is TGCGCCAGCAGCTTTCGGACAGGGGTTGCCGAGCAGTACTTC.

The V call is TRBV7-9, the J call TRBJ2-1; 9 bases align to TRBD1. Per germline, CDR1 SEHNR and CDR2 FQNEAQ (reference sequence). After removal of 5 bases from V and 9 bases from J, the junction contained 8 bases not matched to a gene. The CDR3 is 14 amino acids. In DNA form, the CDR3 reads TGTGCCAGCAGCGTACAGGGGGCCGCGGCTGAGCAGTTCTTC. Residues: CASSVQGAAAEQFF.

This clonotype was seen more than once but under ten times. CDR3 in amino acids: CASTSIVGWDEQFF. The CDR3 nucleotides are TGTGCCAGCACCTCTATTGTGGGGTGGGATGAGCAGTTCTTC. The chain links TRBV12-3 or TRBV12-4 to TRBJ2-1; unclear D gene. This CDR3 has 14 amino acids. V was pared by 7 bases and J by 8 bases, with 18 bases between.

Note on this clonotype: This may stem from a read error, because a much larger clone lies one nucleotide away. The chain's CDR3 is CASSHRTSGGGEQYF. CDR3 nucleotide sequence: TGTGCCAGCAGCCACCGGACTAGCGGAGGAGGTGAGCAGTACTTC. This chain connects TRBV12-3 or TRBV12-4 to TRBJ2-5; TRBD2 aligns across 10 bases. The V segment lost 6 bases and the J segment 11 bases; nucleotides outside the gene matches: 15. The CDR3 contains 15 residues.

This clonotype was counted a few times. The chain couples TRBV27 to TRBJ2-6; D perhaps matches TRBD2 (6 bases). CDR3 length: 17 amino acids. V was pared by 5 bases and J by 4 bases, with 18 bases between. Germline V lookup: CDR1 MNHEY, CDR2 SMNVEV (reference sequence). In DNA form, the CDR3 reads TGTGCCAGCAGTCTCCGGCCGGGGGTCTCGGGGGCCAACGTCCTGACTTTC. Its translation is CASSLRPGVSGANVLTF.

There are a few counts of this clonotype. The V and J genes are TRBV9 and TRBJ2-4; D gene uncertain. The tail of the sequence fits TRBJ2-7 better, so the J call may be wrong. CDR3 length: 14 residues. Germline assignment: CDR1 SGDLS and CDR2 YYNGEE. The CDR3 here is CASSPRGTGYEQYF. CDR3 DNA sequence: TGTGCCAGCAGCCCCCGCGGCACTGGCTACGAGCAGTACTTC.

This sequence joins TRBV9 and TRBJ2-5; 8 nucleotides align to TRBD2. J gave up 4 bases and V 0 bases, and 11 bases lay outside the gene matches. Germline CDR1 reads SGDLS; CDR2 reads YYNGEE. The CDR3 runs to 17 residues. The CDR3 loop reads CASSVGFNGGALETQYF. The CDR3 DNA is TGTGCCAGCAGCGTAGGATTCAACGGGGGGGCGTTAGAGACCCAGTACTTC.

With regard to this clonotype: Just one base apart from a much larger clone, this may be a read error. The J gene is TRBJ2-5, the V gene TRBV12-3 or TRBV12-4, with D possibly called TRBD1 or TRBD2 (5 bases each). V was clipped by 7 bases and J by 11 bases, with 23 bases between them. The CDR3 extends over 14 amino acids. DNA for the CDR3: TGTGCCAGCACAGCCGGGACGGGAACCAGGGAGCAGTACTTC. The encoded protein is CASTAGTGTREQYF.

V gene TRBV7-6 combines with J gene TRBJ1-6; D perhaps matches TRBD1 (6 bases). Germline values: CDR1 SGHVS, CDR2 FNYEAQ. This CDR3 has 15 residues. Deletions cut 6 bases from V and 11 bases from J, with 20 bases between. The CDR3 is CASSSIQGMNPPLHF. DNA for the CDR3: TGTGCCAGCAGTTCGATACAGGGTATGAATCCACCCCTCCACTTT.

This clonotype has a count of ten or more. The V gene is TRBV4-1, the J gene TRBJ2-5, with 7 bases fitting TRBD1. V gave up 5 bases and J gave up 4 bases; unmatched junction bases: 10. This CDR3 region has 15 residues. The germline gives CDR1 MGHRA, CDR2 YSYEKL. The CDR3 loop is CASSYVTGERETQYF. CDR3 DNA sequence: TGCGCCAGCAGCTACGTTACAGGGGAACGAGAGACCCAGTACTTC.

The gene calls are TRBV28 and TRBJ2-5; 9 nucleotides line up with TRBD2. The germline V gene has CDR1 MDHEN and CDR2 SYDVKM. V shed 7 bases and J 3 bases; nucleotides not matched to a gene: 0. The CDR3 extends over 12 amino acids. In nucleotides, the CDR3 is TGTGCCAGCACTAGCGGGAAAGAGACCCAGTACTTC. It translates to CASTSGKETQYF.

The chain carries TRBV12-3 or TRBV12-4 and TRBJ2-2, with D unclear. Trimming cost V 5 bases and J 7 bases, with 14 bases left between them. The length of the CDR3 is 14 residues. The CDR3 region has the DNA TGTGCCAGCAGTGTGGGCGGCCGCGGCGGGGAGCTGTTTTTT. This gives the protein CASSVGGRGGELFF.

The chain employs TRBV3-1 and TRBJ2-1, with 7 bases aligning to TRBD1. The J call may be wrong; the DNA end is better matched by TRBJ2-7. The CDR3 spans 17 residues. The germline CDR1 and CDR2 sequences are LGHDT and YNNKEL (reference sequence). This CDR3 is CASSQDETGSSYNEQYF. CDR3 bases: TGTGCCAGCAGCCAAGACGAGACAGGGTCCTCCTACAATGAGCAGTACTTC.

This clonotype turned up a few times. The J gene is TRBJ2-5, the V gene TRBV12-3 or TRBV12-4; D gene unclear. The germline V and J ends were trimmed by 2 bases and 3 bases, with 10 bases remaining between them. The CDR3 has 14 residues. The CDR3 DNA sequence: TGTGCCAGCAGTTTATTGGCTCTGGAAGAGACCCAGTACTTC. It yields the protein CASSLLALEETQYF.

V is TRBV20-1 and J is TRBJ1-5, with D maybe TRBD1 (6 bases). There are 14 residues in the CDR3. Germline V lookup: CDR1 DFQATT, CDR2 SNEGSKA (reference sequence). The V gene lost 6 bases and the J gene lost 2 bases, with 14 bases spanning the gap. CDR3 sequence reads: CSARGAGGNQPQHF. As DNA, the CDR3 is TGCAGTGCCCGGGGGGCTGGGGGCAATCAGCCCCAGCATTTT.

The gene calls are TRBV18 and TRBJ2-7; TRBD2 is a possible D gene (7 bases). Germline V gene data show CDR1 as KGHSH and CDR2 as LQKENI. The CDR3 is 15 amino acids. With 6 bases removed from V and 7 bases from J, the gap between germline ends came to 22 bases. The CDR3 nucleotides read TGTGCCAGCTCCCTAAGGGGGGGGCAAAACAATGAGCAGTACTTC. It encodes CASSLRGGQNNEQYF.

The chain carries TRBV6-1 and TRBJ2-3; either TRBD1 or TRBD2 may supply D (6 bases each). This CDR3 is built from 15 residues. Germline V CDR1 and CDR2: MNHNS, SASEGT. V was cut by 2 bases and J by 2 bases, with 11 bases left in between. The CDR3 region has the DNA TGTGCCAGCAGTGAACAAGGGGGACTCACAGATACGCAGTATTTT. This translates into CASSEQGGLTDTQYF.

The chain has TRBV7-2 and TRBJ2-1; 7 bases fit TRBD2. The DNA end favors TRBJ2-7, so the J call may be wrong. This CDR3 spans 14 amino acids. The germline gives CDR1 SGHTA, CDR2 FQGNSA. The CDR3 DNA reads as TGTGCCAGCAGCTTAAGGCGGGAGCCCAATGAGCAGTACTTC. As protein: CASSLRREPNEQYF.

The chain joins TRBV6-6 to TRBJ2-5; 11 bases agree with TRBD1. From germline, CDR1 is MNHNY and CDR2 SVGAGI (reference sequence). V was clipped by 10 bases and J by 4 bases; unmatched bases: 2. CDR3 length: 12 amino acids. The CDR3 spells CATGTGGETQYF. CDR3 nucleotides: TGTGCCACTGGGACAGGGGGAGAGACCCAGTACTTC.

This clonotype has at least ten counts. The chain couples TRBV7-9 to TRBJ2-5; 13 nucleotides agree with TRBD2. Germline V gene sequence: CDR1 SEHNR, CDR2 FQNEAQ (reference sequence). This CDR3 has 16 residues. V lost 4 bases, J lost 2 bases, and 4 bases stayed unmatched. CDR3 DNA sequence: TGTGCCAGCAGCTCGACTAGCGGGAGGACGCAAGAGACCCAGTACTTC. It yields the protein CASSSTSGRTQETQYF.